This T cell receptor (beta chain) is from a study of blood T cell repertoires in COVID-19. Study at large: Material from acute and convalescent COVID-19 was sourced from the United States, Italy and Spain. Sources were T cells, B-cell-depleted T cells, or PBMCs; the material itself was cDNA or gDNA.

Losses at the gene ends were 4 bases for V and 1 base for J; bases not matched to a gene: 8. Looked up from germline, CDR1 is SGHRS and CDR2 is YFSETQ. This CDR3 is 17 amino acids long. Libraries were prepared by immunoSEQ multiplex PCR; TCRdb keeps only in-frame clonotypes and omits some of them. The profile shows about 29,000 clones, over 75% of them singletons. The rearrangement joins TRBV5-1 to TRBJ2-6; TRBD1 matches at 7 bases. What was sequenced was peripheral blood. The sequence derives from a man at least 80 years old with acute or convalescent COVID-19. The CDR3, as DNA: TGCGCCAGCAGCCCCCGACAGGGTGGGTCTGGGGCCAACGTCCTGACTTTC. This encodes CASSPRQGGSGANVLTF.